Shown below are 6 T cell receptor beta chains from a single sample sequenced in a study of blood T cells in healthy people across ages. A J-beta primer mix and a sample-barcoded 5' primer were used in a second PCR of about 7 to 12 cycles. TCRdb redid the calling of the 5' RACE reads with MiXCR, one entry per CDR3 protein. The table lists around 780,000 distinct CDR3 sequences, approximately 60% of them singletons. Source material: blood. These receptors originate from a man aged 35-49 years in good health.

The CDR3 region is CASSPSGGRTGELFF. The CDR3 DNA is TGTGCCAGCAGCCCCTCGGGGGGGCGAACCGGGGAGCTGTTTTTT. This sequence joins TRBV7-6 and TRBJ2-2, with TRBD2 identical over 8 bases. CDR1 SGHVS and CDR2 FNYEAQ come from the germline V gene. Unmatched junction bases numbered 7, after V lost 5 bases and J lost 5 bases. CDR3 size: 15 residues. The full variable domain, with the rest looked up from reference TRBV7-6 and TRBJ2-2, is GAGVSQSPRYKVTKRGQDVALRCDPISGHVSLYWYRQALGQGPEFLTYFNYEAQQDKSGLPNDRFSAERPEGSISTLTIQRTEQRDSAMYRCASSPSGGRTGELFFGEGSRLTVL.

V usage is TRBV7-2 and J usage is TRBJ2-3, with a possible D match to TRBD1 (5 bases). V was shortened by 7 bases and J by 1 base, with 12 bases between the two germline ends. The CDR3 is made up of 14 amino acids. CDR1 SGHTA and CDR2 FQGNSA come from the germline V gene. Written as DNA, the CDR3 is TGTGCCAGCAACGCCGGACACCGCACAGATACGCAGTATTTT. Encoded protein: CASNAGHRTDTQYF.

The chain employs TRBV7-2 and TRBJ2-6; 11 positions agree with TRBD1. This CDR3 contains 18 residues. In germline, CDR1 is SGHTA, CDR2 FQGNSA. The J segment lost 4 bases and the V segment lost 5 bases, leaving 10 bases of the junction unmatched. The CDR3 DNA follows: TGTGCCAGCAGCACAAGGACAGGGGGCGCTGAGGGGGCCAACGTCCTGACTTTC. Protein sequence: CASSTRTGGAEGANVLTF.

The chain couples TRBV25-1 to TRBJ1-2; D possibly corresponds to TRBD1 (5 bases). The length of the CDR3 is 12 residues. The germline V and J ends were trimmed by 4 bases and 7 bases, with 10 bases remaining between them. Germline loops: CDR1 MGHDK, CDR2 SYGVNS. This CDR3 reads CASSGGNIGYTF. In DNA form, the CDR3 reads TGTGCCAGCAGTGGGGGGAACATTGGCTACACCTTC.

This clonotype was observed a few times. This rearrangement joins TRBV7-2 to TRBJ2-5; D may be TRBD1 or TRBD2 (6 bases each). Germline V gene data show CDR1 as SGHTA and CDR2 as FQGNSA. V gave up 6 bases and J gave up 4 bases, with 15 bases separating them. This CDR3 has 14 residues. The CDR3 region has the DNA TGTGCCAGCAGTCTGTCGGGGGCCACAGAGACCCAGTACTTC. Translation: CASSLSGATETQYF.

This clonotype appeared a few times. CDR3 sequence reads: CASSPGGLAGGGGFGNIQYF. Here the CDR3 DNA reads TGTGCCAGTAGTCCCGGCGGACTAGCGGGAGGGGGGGGCTTTGGAAACATTCAGTACTTC. The gene calls are TRBV19 and TRBJ2-4; TRBD2 aligns across 15 bases. This CDR3 is built from 20 residues. Germline V gene sequence: CDR1 LNHDA, CDR2 SQIVND (reference sequence). J gave up 6 bases and V 5 bases, and 17 bases lay outside the gene matches.